This T cell receptor beta chain was recovered during a study of blood T cells in healthy people across ages. Whole-study results and caveats: CMV infection status of these donors was not known. Per million T cells, the diversity of TCR beta decreased roughly linearly as age advanced.

V was shortened by 4 bases and J by 2 bases, with 11 bases between the two germline ends. This CDR3 region has 15 residues. From germline, CDR1 is ENHRY and CDR2 SYGVKD. Alongside a J-beta primer mix, a sample-barcoded 5' primer served in a second PCR lasting 7 to 11 cycles. TCRdb reanalysed the 5' RACE reads using MiXCR and keeps one entry per CDR3 protein. The sample contains approximately 780,000 distinct CDR3 sequences, roughly 25% of which appear only once. Investigators took roughly 9.5 milliliters of peripheral blood from every donor. Comment on this clonotype: The antigen is undetermined.

This sample was shared with a second study, whose subject was T cells of mothers and their children. That work contributes: The study found thymic selection shapes TCR recombination output similarly in related and unrelated pairs.

The chain employs TRBV10-3 and TRBJ2-2; the D is unclear. The sequence was collected from a boy between 5 and 17 years old in good health. The sequenced material came from blood. The CDR3 sequence: CAISVSSLNTGELFF. Here the CDR3 DNA reads TGTGCCATCAGTGTCTCCTCCCTTAACACCGGGGAGCTGTTTTTT.